Detailed here is one T cell receptor (beta chain). This entry comes from a study of blood T cell repertoires in COVID-19. Germline assignment: CDR1 KGHSH and CDR2 LQKENI. This CDR3 has 14 residues. The J segment lost 6 bases and the V segment lost 6 bases, leaving 7 bases of the junction unmatched. Measured with immunoSEQ multiplex PCR; TCRdb has only the in-frame clones, and not every one. The sample has approximately 350,000 clones, roughly 90% seen once. Material for sequencing was peripheral blood. The sequence came from a woman in her 70s with COVID-19, enrolled during active disease. V and J are TRBV18 and TRBJ2-1, with 8 bases lining up with TRBD2. CDR3 DNA sequence: TGTGCCAGCTCTCCCGGGGGGGGACCCAATGAGCAGTTCTTC. Protein sequence: CASSPGGGPNEQFF.